These 4 T cell receptor beta chains came from one sample sequenced in a study of esophageal squamous cell carcinoma under preoperative chemotherapy. Time point specified: after preoperative PTX-NDP chemotherapy. TCRdb ran MiXCR on the PCR reads and lists one entry per CDR3 protein. The sample includes about 9,600 distinct CDR3 sequences, approximately 50% of them seen just once. This material was acquired from a patient given preoperative chemotherapy. The source is a human donor with esophageal squamous cell carcinoma. The donor label of this sample is uncertain.

The chain is built from TRBV6-1 and TRBJ1-5; unclear D gene. The CDR3 has 15 amino acids. Looked up from germline, CDR1 is MNHNS and CDR2 is SASEGT. Trimming removed 4 bases at V and 2 bases at J, with 12 bases between. The CDR3 sequence is CASSGPRQGNQPQHF. The CDR3 nucleotides are TGTGCCAGCAGTGGGCCGAGGCAGGGCAATCAGCCCCAGCATTTT.

There are many counts of this clonotype. The chain has TRBV15 and TRBJ2-5; D is perhaps TRBD2 (5 bases). V lost 1 base and J lost 11, with 23 bases in between. Germline V gene data show CDR1 as LNHNV and CDR2 as YYDKDF (reference sequence). This CDR3 is 16 amino acids long. CDR3 DNA: TGTGCCACCAGCAGAGGCGGGCCCATTAGGCGGGTTGAGCAGTACTTC. Its translation: CATSRGGPIRRVEQYF.

In the case of this clonotype: A read error is likely, as this CDR3 ends without the conserved phenylalanine or tryptophan. The chain uses TRBV12-5 and TRBJ2-1; 7 bases are shared with TRBD1. Matching the DNA end better, TRBJ2-7 makes the J call doubtful. From germline, CDR1 is LGHNT and CDR2 FRNRAP. There are 13 residues in the CDR3. Written as DNA, the CDR3 is TGTGCTAGTGGATGGGGGACAGTCTACGAGCAGTACTTA. Residues: CASGWGTVYEQYL.

The V gene is TRBV6-1, the J gene TRBJ2-7; no definite D call. Deletions cut 11 bases from V and 9 bases from J, with 23 bases between. The CDR3 runs 13 residues. Per the germline V gene, CDR1 is MNHNS and CDR2 is SASEGT. CDR3 in amino acids: CASDTRPADGQYF. The DNA of the CDR3 is TGTGCCTCCGACACGAGACCCGCTGATGGGCAGTACTTC.